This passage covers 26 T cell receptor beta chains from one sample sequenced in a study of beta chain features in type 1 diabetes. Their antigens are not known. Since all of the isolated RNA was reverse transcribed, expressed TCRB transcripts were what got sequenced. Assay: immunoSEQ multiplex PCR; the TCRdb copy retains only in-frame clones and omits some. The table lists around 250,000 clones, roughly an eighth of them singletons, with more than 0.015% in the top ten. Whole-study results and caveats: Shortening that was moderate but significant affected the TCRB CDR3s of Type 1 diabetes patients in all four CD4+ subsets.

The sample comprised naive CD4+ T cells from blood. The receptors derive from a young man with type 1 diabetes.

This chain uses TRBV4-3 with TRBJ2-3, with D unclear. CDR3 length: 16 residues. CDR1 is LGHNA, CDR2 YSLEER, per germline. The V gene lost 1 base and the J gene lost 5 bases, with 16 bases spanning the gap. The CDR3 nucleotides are TGCGCCAGCAGCCAAGCCACCCCTACCATGATAGATACGCAGTATTTT. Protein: CASSQATPTMIDTQYF.

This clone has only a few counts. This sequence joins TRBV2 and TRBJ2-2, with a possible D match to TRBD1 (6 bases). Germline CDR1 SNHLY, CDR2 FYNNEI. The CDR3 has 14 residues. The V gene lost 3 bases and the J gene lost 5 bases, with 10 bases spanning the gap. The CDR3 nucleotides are TGTGCCAGCAGTGACAGGGGAGCAACCGGGGAGCTGTTTTTT. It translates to CASSDRGATGELFF.

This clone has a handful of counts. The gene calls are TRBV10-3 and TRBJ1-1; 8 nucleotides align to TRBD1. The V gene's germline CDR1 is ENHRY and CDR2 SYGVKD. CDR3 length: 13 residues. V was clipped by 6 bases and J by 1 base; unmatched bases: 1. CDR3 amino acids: CAIRGQENTEAFF. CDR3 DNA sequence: TGTGCCATCAGGGGACAGGAGAACACTGAAGCTTTCTTT.

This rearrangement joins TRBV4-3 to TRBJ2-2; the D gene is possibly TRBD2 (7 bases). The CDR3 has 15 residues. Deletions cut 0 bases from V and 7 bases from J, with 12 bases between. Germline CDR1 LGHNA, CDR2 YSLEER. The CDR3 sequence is CASSQEGAGVGELFF. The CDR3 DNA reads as TGCGCCAGCAGCCAAGAGGGGGCGGGAGTCGGGGAGCTGTTTTTT.

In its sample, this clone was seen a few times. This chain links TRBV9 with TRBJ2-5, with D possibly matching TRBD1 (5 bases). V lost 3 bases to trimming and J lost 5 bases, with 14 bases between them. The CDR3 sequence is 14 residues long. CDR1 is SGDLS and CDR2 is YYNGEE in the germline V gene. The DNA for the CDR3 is TGTGCCAGCAGCGGGAGACAGACCGGGGAGACCCAGTACTTC. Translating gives CASSGRQTGETQYF.

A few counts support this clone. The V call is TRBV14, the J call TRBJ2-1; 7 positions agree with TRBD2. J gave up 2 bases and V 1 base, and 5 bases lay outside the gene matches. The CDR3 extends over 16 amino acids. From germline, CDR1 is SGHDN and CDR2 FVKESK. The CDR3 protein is CASSQVAGPTYNEQFF. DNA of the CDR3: TGTGCCAGCAGCCAAGTAGCGGGTCCAACCTACAATGAGCAGTTCTTC. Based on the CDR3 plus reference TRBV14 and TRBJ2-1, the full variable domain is EAGVTQFPSHSVIEKGQTVTLRCDPISGHDNLYWYRRVMGKEIKFLLHFVKESKQDESGMPNNRFLAERTGGTYSTLKVQPAELEDSGVYFCASSQVAGPTYNEQFFGPGTRLTVL.

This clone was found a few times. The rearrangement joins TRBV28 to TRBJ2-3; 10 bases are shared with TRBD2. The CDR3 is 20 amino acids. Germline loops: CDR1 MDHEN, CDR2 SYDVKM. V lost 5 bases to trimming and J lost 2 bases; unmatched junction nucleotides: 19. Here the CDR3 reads CASSPRWSGRAIPYTDTQYF. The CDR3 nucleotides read TGTGCCAGCAGTCCGCGATGGAGCGGGAGGGCCATACCTTACACAGATACGCAGTATTTT.

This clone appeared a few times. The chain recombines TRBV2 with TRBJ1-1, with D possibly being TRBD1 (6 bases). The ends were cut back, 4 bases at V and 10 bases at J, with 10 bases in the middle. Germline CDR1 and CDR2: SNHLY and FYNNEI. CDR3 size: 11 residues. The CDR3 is CASSGGGPAFF. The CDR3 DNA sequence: TGTGCCAGCAGTGGGGGGGGGCCAGCTTTCTTT.

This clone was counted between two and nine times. CDR3 region: CASSTREGQPQHF. CDR3 DNA sequence: TGTGCCAGCAGTACTAGGGAGGGTCAGCCCCAGCATTTT. The chain joins TRBV6-5 to TRBJ1-5; D uncertain. The CDR3 totals 13 residues. From germline, CDR1 is MNHEY and CDR2 SVGAGI. V was pared by 5 bases and J by 6 bases, with 11 bases between.

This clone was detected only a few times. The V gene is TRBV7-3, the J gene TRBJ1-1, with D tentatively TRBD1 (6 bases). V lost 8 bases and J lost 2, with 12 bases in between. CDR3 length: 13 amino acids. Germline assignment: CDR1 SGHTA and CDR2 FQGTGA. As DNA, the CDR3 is TGTGCCAGCGGCGAGACAGGAAACACTGAAGCTTTCTTT. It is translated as CASGETGNTEAFF.

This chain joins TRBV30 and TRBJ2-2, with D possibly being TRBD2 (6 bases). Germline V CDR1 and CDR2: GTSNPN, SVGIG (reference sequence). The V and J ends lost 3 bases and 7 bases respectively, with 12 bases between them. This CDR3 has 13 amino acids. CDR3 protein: CAWRGSGGGELFF. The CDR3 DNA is TGTGCCTGGAGGGGTAGCGGTGGCGGGGAGCTGTTTTTT. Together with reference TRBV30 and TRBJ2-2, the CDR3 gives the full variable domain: SQTIHQWPATLVQPVGSPLSLECTVEGTSNPNLYWYRQAAGRGLQLLFYSVGIGQISSEVPQNLSASRPQDRQFILSSKKLLLSDSGFYLCAWRGSGGGELFFGEGSRLTVL.

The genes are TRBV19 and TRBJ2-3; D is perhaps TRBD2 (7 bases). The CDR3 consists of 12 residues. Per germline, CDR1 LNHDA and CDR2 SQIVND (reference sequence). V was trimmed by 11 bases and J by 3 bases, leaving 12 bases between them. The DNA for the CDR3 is TGTGCCTCAGGGGAGGGGACAGATACGCAGTATTTT. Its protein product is CASGEGTDTQYF. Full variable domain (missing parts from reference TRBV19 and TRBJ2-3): DGGITQSPKYLFRKEGQNVTLSCEQNLNHDAMYWYRQDPGQGLRLIYYSQIVNDFQKGDIAEGYSVSREKKESFPLTVTSAQKNPTAFYLCASGEGTDTQYFGPGTRLTVL.

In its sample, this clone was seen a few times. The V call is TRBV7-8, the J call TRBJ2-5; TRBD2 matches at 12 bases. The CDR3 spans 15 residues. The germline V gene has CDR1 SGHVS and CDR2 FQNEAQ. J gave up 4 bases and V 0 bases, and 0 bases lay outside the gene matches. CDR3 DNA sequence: TGTGCCAGCAGCTTAGCGACTAGCGGGAGAGAGACCCAGTACTTC. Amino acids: CASSLATSGRETQYF.

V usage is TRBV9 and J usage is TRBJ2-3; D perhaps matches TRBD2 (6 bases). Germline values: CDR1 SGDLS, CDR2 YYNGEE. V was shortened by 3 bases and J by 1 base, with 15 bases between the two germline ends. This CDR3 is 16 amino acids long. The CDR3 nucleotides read TGTGCCAGCAGCGCCTGGGACGGGAGCGGCACAGATACGCAGTATTTT. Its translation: CASSAWDGSGTDTQYF.

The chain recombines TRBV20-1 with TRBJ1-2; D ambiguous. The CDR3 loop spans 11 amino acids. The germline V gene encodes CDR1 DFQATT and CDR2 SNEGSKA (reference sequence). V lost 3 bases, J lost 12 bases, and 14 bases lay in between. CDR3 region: CSARQVPFDTF. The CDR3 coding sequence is TGCAGTGCTAGGCAGGTCCCCTTCGACACCTTC.

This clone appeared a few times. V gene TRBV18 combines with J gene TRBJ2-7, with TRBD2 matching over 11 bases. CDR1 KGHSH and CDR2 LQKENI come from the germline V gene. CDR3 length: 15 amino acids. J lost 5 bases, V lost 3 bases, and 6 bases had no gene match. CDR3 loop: CASSPQLAGVDEQYF. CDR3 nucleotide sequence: TGTGCCAGCTCACCTCAACTAGCGGGAGTGGACGAGCAGTACTTC.

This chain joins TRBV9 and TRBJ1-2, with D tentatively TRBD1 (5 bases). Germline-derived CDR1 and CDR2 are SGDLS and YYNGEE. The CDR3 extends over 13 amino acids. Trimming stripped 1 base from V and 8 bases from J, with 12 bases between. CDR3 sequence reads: CASSVIDSEGYTF. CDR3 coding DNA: TGTGCCAGCAGCGTAATTGACAGCGAGGGCTACACCTTC.

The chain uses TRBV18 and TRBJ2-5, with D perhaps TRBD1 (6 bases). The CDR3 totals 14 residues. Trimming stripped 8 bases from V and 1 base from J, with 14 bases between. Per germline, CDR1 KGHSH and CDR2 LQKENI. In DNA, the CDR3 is TGTGCCAGCGGGGTCGGCAGGGGCCAAGAGACCCAGTACTTC. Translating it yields CASGVGRGQETQYF.

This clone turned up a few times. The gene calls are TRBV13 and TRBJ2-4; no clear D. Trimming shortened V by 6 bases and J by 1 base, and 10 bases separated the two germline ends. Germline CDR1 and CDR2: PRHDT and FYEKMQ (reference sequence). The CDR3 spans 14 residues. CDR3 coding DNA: TGTGCCAGCAGACCCCTCGGGGCCAAAAACATTCAGTACTTC. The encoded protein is CASRPLGAKNIQYF.

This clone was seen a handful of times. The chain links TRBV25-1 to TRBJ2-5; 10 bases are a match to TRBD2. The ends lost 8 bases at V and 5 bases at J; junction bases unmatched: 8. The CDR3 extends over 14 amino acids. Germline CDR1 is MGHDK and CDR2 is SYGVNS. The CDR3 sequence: CASAAGGLGETQYF. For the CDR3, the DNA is TGTGCCAGCGCAGCGGGAGGGCTCGGTGAGACCCAGTACTTC. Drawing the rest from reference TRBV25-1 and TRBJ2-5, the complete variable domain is EADIYQTPRYLVIGTGKKITLECSQTMGHDKMYWYQQDPGMELHLIHYSYGVNSTEKGDLSSESTVSRIRTEHFPLTLESARPSHTSQYLCASAAGGLGETQYFGPGTRLLVL.

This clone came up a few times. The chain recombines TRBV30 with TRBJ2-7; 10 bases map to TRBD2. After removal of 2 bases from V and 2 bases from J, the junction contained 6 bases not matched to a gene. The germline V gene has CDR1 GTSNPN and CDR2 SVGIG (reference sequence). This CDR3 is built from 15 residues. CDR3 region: CAWSKLAGAPYEQYF. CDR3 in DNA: TGTGCCTGGAGTAAGCTAGCGGGAGCTCCCTACGAGCAGTACTTC.

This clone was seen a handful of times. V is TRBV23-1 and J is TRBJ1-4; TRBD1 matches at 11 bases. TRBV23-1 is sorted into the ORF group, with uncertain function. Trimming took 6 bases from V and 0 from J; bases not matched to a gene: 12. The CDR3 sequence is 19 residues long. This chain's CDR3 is CASSRTKDRGRATNEKLFF. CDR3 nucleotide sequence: TGCGCCAGCAGCCGAACCAAGGACAGGGGGCGTGCAACTAATGAAAAACTGTTTTTT.

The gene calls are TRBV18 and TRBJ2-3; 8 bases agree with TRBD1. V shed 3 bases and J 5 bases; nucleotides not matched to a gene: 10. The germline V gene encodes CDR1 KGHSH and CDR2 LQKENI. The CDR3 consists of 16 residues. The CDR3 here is CASSPPGGGPQDTQYF. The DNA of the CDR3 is TGTGCCAGCTCACCCCCAGGGGGCGGCCCCCAAGATACGCAGTATTTT.

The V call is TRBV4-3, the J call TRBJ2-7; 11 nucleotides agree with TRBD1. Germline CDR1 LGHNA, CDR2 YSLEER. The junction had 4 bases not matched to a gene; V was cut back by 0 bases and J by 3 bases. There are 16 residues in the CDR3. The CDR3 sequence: CASSQEVDRGLYEQYF. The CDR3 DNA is TGCGCCAGCAGCCAAGAAGTGGACAGGGGGCTCTACGAGCAGTACTTC.

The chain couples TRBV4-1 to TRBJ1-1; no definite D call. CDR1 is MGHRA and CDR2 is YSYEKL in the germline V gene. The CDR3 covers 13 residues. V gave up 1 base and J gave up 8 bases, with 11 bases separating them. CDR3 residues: CASSQGRAGEAFF. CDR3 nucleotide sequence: TGCGCCAGCAGCCAAGGAAGGGCGGGGGAAGCTTTCTTT.

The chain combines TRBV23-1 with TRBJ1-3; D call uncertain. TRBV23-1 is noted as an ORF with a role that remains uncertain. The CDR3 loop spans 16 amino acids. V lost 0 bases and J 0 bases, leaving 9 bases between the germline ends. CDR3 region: CASSQSGGLSGNTIYF. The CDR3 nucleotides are TGCGCCAGCAGTCAATCGGGCGGGCTCTCTGGAAACACCATATATTTT.